The 29 T cell receptor beta chains below come from one sample, sequenced in a study of CD8 T cells in ankylosing spondylitis. One entry per CDR3 protein results from TCRdb running MiXCR on the 5' RACE reads. The table records tens of thousands of distinct CDR3 sequences, 6% of them present only once. The specimen sequenced was blood, either unsorted or a sorted T cell fraction (not recorded which). These receptors came from a male donor with ankylosing spondylitis or in good health (not recorded which).

This clonotype has ten or more counts. This sequence joins TRBV12-3 or TRBV12-4 and TRBJ2-2, with 8 bases aligning to TRBD1. The CDR3 sequence is 16 residues long. V shed 5 bases, J shed 5 bases, and the junction held 10 bases outside the gene matches. CDR3 sequence reads: CASSLRDRSTTGELFF. CDR3 sequence (DNA): TGTGCCAGCAGTCTCCGGGACAGGAGCACTACCGGGGAGCTGTTTTTT.

By share, this clonotype counts as medium-sized. The rearrangement uses TRBV21-1 and TRBJ2-7. TRBV21-1 is a pseudogene. The CDR3 contains 10 residues. The CDR3 DNA reads TGTGCCAGCAACCACTACGAGCAGTACTTC. As protein: CASNHYEQYF.

This clonotype was seen repeatedly, ten times or more. V and J are TRBV11-2 and TRBJ2-2, with 9 bases identical to TRBD2. Trimming cost V 5 bases and J 5 bases; bases outside gene matches: 6. The CDR3 covers 15 residues. The germline V gene encodes CDR1 SGHAT and CDR2 FQNNGV. DNA for the CDR3: TGTGCCAGCAGCCTCGGTCTAGCGGGGACCGGGGAGCTGTTTTTT. It is translated as CASSLGLAGTGELFF.

This clonotype was seen repeatedly, ten times or more. The V and J genes are TRBV9 and TRBJ1-4; D is unclear. CDR3 length equals 13 residues. The V end was cut by 3 bases, the J end by 7 bases, with 10 bases between. Germline assignment: CDR1 SGDLS and CDR2 YYNGEE. In nucleotides, the CDR3 is TGTGCCAGCAGCGCTTCGGGCCGTGAAAAACTGTTTTTT. This sequence encodes CASSASGREKLFF. The full variable domain, completed using reference TRBV9 and TRBJ1-4, is DSGVTQTPKHLITATGQRVTLRCSPRSGDLSVYWYQQSLDQGLQFLIQYYNGEERAKGNILERFSAQQFPDLHSELNLSSLELGDSALYFCASSASGREKLFFGSGTQLSVL.

This clonotype appeared many times. The V and J genes are TRBV19 and TRBJ2-3; D may be TRBD1 (6 bases). Germline CDR1 and CDR2: LNHDA and SQIVND (reference sequence). The CDR3 consists of 13 residues. V was clipped by 5 bases and J by 3 bases, with 9 bases between them. Here the CDR3 reads CASSGTGTDTQYF. DNA for the CDR3: TGTGCCAGTAGTGGTACAGGGACAGATACGCAGTATTTT.

This clonotype has ten or more counts. This sequence joins TRBV6-1 and TRBJ2-1; D not certain. The CDR3 sequence is 13 residues long. With 1 base removed from V and 12 bases from J, the gap between germline ends came to 13 bases. CDR1 and CDR2 (germline): MNHNS, SASEGT. The CDR3 is CASSEDPRIGQFF. The CDR3 DNA sequence: TGTGCCAGCAGTGAAGACCCACGCATTGGGCAGTTCTTC.

This clonotype is judged medium-sized. The CDR3 reads CSASRSQGGQDQAQHF. CDR3 nucleotide sequence: TGCAGTGCTAGCCGCTCCCAGGGCGGGCAGGATCAAGCCCAGCATTTT. The chain carries TRBV20-1 and TRBJ1-5; a weak D match, TRBD1 (5 bases). V lost 3 bases and J 11 bases, leaving 26 bases between the germline ends. This CDR3 spans 16 amino acids. Germline CDR1 DFQATT, CDR2 SNEGSKA (reference sequence).

This clonotype was seen many times. The V call is TRBV19, the J call TRBJ2-2; 7 nucleotides match TRBD2. Germline values: CDR1 LNHDA, CDR2 SQIVND (reference sequence). The CDR3 spans 14 residues. V lost 7 bases to trimming and J lost 6 bases; unmatched junction nucleotides: 8. The CDR3 DNA sequence: TGTGCCAGTAAGGTGGGCGGGAGCCCCGGGGAGCTGTTTTTT. It encodes CASKVGGSPGELFF.

This clonotype was counted many times. V and J are TRBV12-3 or TRBV12-4 and TRBJ2-3, with no clear D. The CDR3 consists of 13 residues. The V end was cut by 6 bases, the J end by 4 bases, with 11 bases between. This CDR3 is CASRKNPADTQYF. CDR3 DNA: TGTGCCAGCAGAAAGAACCCAGCAGATACGCAGTATTTT.

This clonotype has a count of ten or more. CDR3 sequence reads: CASRGPGADTQYF. Written as DNA, the CDR3 is TGTGCCAGCCGGGGGCCTGGCGCAGATACGCAGTATTTT. V and J are TRBV27 and TRBJ2-3, with D possibly being TRBD1 or TRBD2 (6 bases each). V lost 8 bases and J lost 4, with 13 bases in between. In germline, CDR1 is MNHEY, CDR2 SMNVEV (reference sequence). The CDR3 covers 13 residues.

V is TRBV6-1 and J is TRBJ2-2; D ambiguous. The CDR3 runs to 14 residues. V lost 7 bases, J lost 4 bases, and 13 bases lay in between. Germline CDR1 is MNHNS and CDR2 is SASEGT. The CDR3 is CASKTGSATGELFF. The CDR3 nucleotides read TGTGCCAGCAAAACGGGCTCTGCCACCGGGGAGCTGTTTTTT.

This clonotype showed up many times. The CDR3 region is CATSGGYRSGGFYNEQFF. CDR3 bases: TGTGCCACCAGCGGGGGCTATCGTAGCGGAGGCTTCTACAATGAGCAGTTCTTC. The rearrangement links TRBV15 to TRBJ2-1, with D possibly called TRBD1 or TRBD2 (6 bases each). The CDR3 covers 18 residues. V dropped 5 bases and J dropped 3 bases, with 23 bases sitting between them. CDR1 is LNHNV and CDR2 is YYDKDF in the germline V gene (reference sequence).

This clonotype occurred many times. The chain combines TRBV7-8 with TRBJ1-6, with D maybe TRBD1 (5 bases). Trimming shortened V by 5 bases and J by 10 bases, and 12 bases separated the two germline ends. The CDR3 length is 13 residues. Germline CDR1 reads SGHVS; CDR2 reads FQNEAQ. CDR3 in amino acids: CASSAGRGSPLHF. DNA for the CDR3: TGTGCCAGCAGCGCAGGGCGTGGATCACCCCTCCACTTT.

This clonotype has a count of ten or more. This sequence joins TRBV5-1 and TRBJ1-2; no clear D. The germline V gene has CDR1 SGHRS and CDR2 YFSETQ. Trimming cost V 0 bases and J 2 bases, with 5 bases left between them. The length of the CDR3 is 13 residues. CDR3 coding DNA: TGCGCCAGCAGCTTGGAAGGAAACTATGGCTACACCTTC. Encoded protein: CASSLEGNYGYTF.

This clonotype was recorded at least ten times. This chain joins TRBV20-1 and TRBJ2-1; tentative D call: TRBD1 (5 bases). This CDR3 is built from 15 residues. Germline CDR1 reads DFQATT; CDR2 reads SNEGSKA (reference sequence). With 3 bases removed from V and 0 bases from J, the gap between germline ends came to 12 bases. The CDR3 protein is CSASGQGSSYNEQFF. CDR3 coding DNA: TGCAGTGCTAGTGGCCAGGGTAGCTCCTACAATGAGCAGTTCTTC.

This clonotype was seen at least ten times. The chain combines TRBV7-3 with TRBJ2-2, with D hard to call. V dropped 4 bases and J dropped 0 bases, with 9 bases sitting between them. This CDR3 contains 15 residues. CDR1 and CDR2 (germline): SGHTA, FQGTGA. CDR3 in amino acids: CASSSSLSNTGELFF. The CDR3 bases are TGTGCCAGCAGCTCGTCACTGTCGAACACCGGGGAGCTGTTTTTT.

There are many counts of this clonotype. The rearrangement links TRBV9 to TRBJ2-1; TRBD1 matches at 8 bases. V lost 0 bases, J lost 5 bases, and 4 bases stayed unmatched. There are 15 residues in the CDR3. The germline V gene has CDR1 SGDLS and CDR2 YYNGEE. CDR3 protein: CASSVVGTGDNEQFF. The CDR3 DNA reads as TGTGCCAGCAGCGTAGTAGGGACAGGAGACAATGAGCAGTTCTTC.

Ten or more counts support this clonotype. This sequence joins TRBV2 and TRBJ1-1; 11 bases fit TRBD1. The CDR3 extends over 13 amino acids. Germline CDR1 and CDR2: SNHLY and FYNNEI. Trimming removed 8 bases from V and 7 bases from J; junction bases left unmatched: 6. The CDR3 bases are TGTGCCAGCGGGGACAGGGGGTTTGGTGAAGCTTTCTTT. This encodes CASGDRGFGEAFF.

This clonotype was recorded at least ten times. V gene TRBV7-2 combines with J gene TRBJ1-4, with a weak D call TRBD1 (6 bases). Trimming took 5 bases from V and 5 from J, leaving 15 bases between them. This CDR3 spans 15 amino acids. Germline values: CDR1 SGHTA, CDR2 FQGNSA. For the CDR3, the DNA is TGTGCCAGCAGCCTCCCGAGGGGGATAAATGAAAAACTGTTTTTT. Amino acid sequence: CASSLPRGINEKLFF.

This clonotype appeared many times. This chain links TRBV6-5 with TRBJ1-2; the match to TRBD1 covers 8 bases. From germline, CDR1 is MNHEY and CDR2 SVGAGI. V was pared by 0 bases and J by 3 bases, with 3 bases of the junction left unmatched. The CDR3 sequence is 15 residues long. The DNA of the CDR3 is TGTGCCAGCAGTTACTCGACAGGGGTGGACTATGGCTACACCTTC. Protein: CASSYSTGVDYGYTF.

In its sample, this clonotype was seen many times. The V and J genes are TRBV5-5 and TRBJ2-1; the match to TRBD2 covers 12 bases. Trimming at V came to 0 bases and at J to 7 bases, leaving 5 bases not matched to a gene. The CDR3 sequence is 16 residues long. Germline V CDR1 and CDR2: SGHKS, YYEKEE (reference sequence). CDR3 DNA: TGTGCCAGCAGCTTGGGATACGGGACTAGCGGGAATGAGCAGTTCTTC. Amino acids: CASSLGYGTSGNEQFF. Full variable domain (rest looked up from reference TRBV5-5 and TRBJ2-1): DAGVTQSPTHLIKTRGQQVTLRCSPISGHKSVSWYQQVLGQGPQFIFQYYEKEERGRGNFPDRFSARQFPNYSSELNVNALLLGDSALYLCASSLGYGTSGNEQFFGPGTRLTVL.

Ten or more counts support this clonotype. This chain connects TRBV6-2 or TRBV6-3 to TRBJ1-6; no reliable D call. The CDR3 loop spans 13 amino acids. Germline CDR1 and CDR2: MNHEY and SVGEGT. The germline V and J ends were trimmed by 5 bases and 9 bases, with 11 bases remaining between them. The CDR3: CASSPTMGSPLHF. DNA of the CDR3: TGTGCCAGCAGTCCCACAATGGGTTCACCCCTCCACTTT.

The table lists this clonotype with many counts. The chain employs TRBV10-3 and TRBJ2-3; possible D gene TRBD1, 5 bases. Trimming shortened V by 5 bases and J by 5 bases, and 8 bases separated the two germline ends. The CDR3 runs to 12 residues. The germline gives CDR1 ENHRY, CDR2 SYGVKD. CDR3 in DNA: TGTGCCATCAGTTCAACAGGAGATACGCAGTATTTT. Translation gives CAISSTGDTQYF.

In this sample, this clonotype turned up a few times. The chain recombines TRBV11-1 with TRBJ2-2, with 8 bases that match TRBD2. This CDR3 has 18 amino acids. The J segment lost 4 bases and the V segment lost 0 bases, leaving 10 bases of the junction unmatched. Germline CDR1 reads SGHAT; CDR2 reads FQDESV (reference sequence). The DNA for the CDR3 is TGTGCCAGCAGCTTAGCGCTTCAGGCGGGAGGCCTCACCGGGGAGCTGTTTTTT. Amino acid sequence: CASSLALQAGGLTGELFF. The whole variable domain, remainder taken from reference TRBV11-1 and TRBJ2-2, is EAEVAQSPRYKITEKSQAVAFWCDPISGHATLYWYRQILGQGPELLVQFQDESVVDDSQLPKDRFSAERLKGVDSTLKIQPAELGDSAMYLCASSLALQAGGLTGELFFGEGSRLTVL.

This clonotype was seen ten or more times. The chain couples TRBV12-3 or TRBV12-4 to TRBJ2-3, with D uncertain. Trimming pared 7 bases from V and 12 bases from J, leaving 5 bases between. The CDR3 is 8 residues long. The CDR3, as DNA: TGTGCCAGCAACAACCAGTATTTT. Protein: CASNNQYF.

This clonotype was recorded many times. The J gene is TRBJ2-2, the V gene TRBV4-3; 7 bases map to TRBD1. Unmatched junction bases numbered 4, after V lost 0 bases and J lost 3 bases. The CDR3 runs to 16 residues. CDR1 and CDR2 from the germline V gene are LGHNA and YSLEER. CDR3 region: CASSQDKGAHTGELFF. Written as DNA, the CDR3 is TGCGCCAGCAGCCAAGATAAGGGGGCCCACACCGGGGAGCTGTTTTTT.

This clonotype was observed a single time. Being one base from a much bigger clone, this may be a read error. The chain uses TRBV7-2 and TRBJ1-1; D may be TRBD1 (6 bases). The CDR3 has 14 amino acids. Per the germline V gene, CDR1 is SGHTA and CDR2 is FQGNSA. V was trimmed by 6 bases and J by 5 bases, leaving 16 bases between them. DNA of the CDR3: TGTGCCAGCAGATTAACGACAGGTGGAACTGAAGCTTTCTTT. The encoded protein is CASRLTTGGTEAFF.

This clonotype was observed at least ten times. The chain links TRBV5-1 to TRBJ2-7, with 8 bases that match TRBD1. V dropped 0 bases and J dropped 5; count of bases not matched to a gene: 19. The germline V gene has CDR1 SGHRS and CDR2 YFSETQ. This CDR3 has 19 amino acids. CDR3 residues: CASSLANLSGQEISHEQYF. DNA for the CDR3: TGCGCCAGCAGCTTGGCCAATCTCTCGGGACAGGAAATTTCCCACGAGCAGTACTTC.

This clonotype was picked up many times. The chain couples TRBV5-1 to TRBJ2-3; D may correspond to TRBD1 or TRBD2 (5 bases each). The CDR3 consists of 15 residues. The V gene's germline CDR1 is SGHRS and CDR2 YFSETQ. Trimming cost V 0 bases and J 6 bases, with 14 bases left between them. As DNA, the CDR3 is TGCGCCAGCAGCTTGGCCGGGGCGATCAGGGATACGCAGTATTTT. Amino acid sequence: CASSLAGAIRDTQYF.